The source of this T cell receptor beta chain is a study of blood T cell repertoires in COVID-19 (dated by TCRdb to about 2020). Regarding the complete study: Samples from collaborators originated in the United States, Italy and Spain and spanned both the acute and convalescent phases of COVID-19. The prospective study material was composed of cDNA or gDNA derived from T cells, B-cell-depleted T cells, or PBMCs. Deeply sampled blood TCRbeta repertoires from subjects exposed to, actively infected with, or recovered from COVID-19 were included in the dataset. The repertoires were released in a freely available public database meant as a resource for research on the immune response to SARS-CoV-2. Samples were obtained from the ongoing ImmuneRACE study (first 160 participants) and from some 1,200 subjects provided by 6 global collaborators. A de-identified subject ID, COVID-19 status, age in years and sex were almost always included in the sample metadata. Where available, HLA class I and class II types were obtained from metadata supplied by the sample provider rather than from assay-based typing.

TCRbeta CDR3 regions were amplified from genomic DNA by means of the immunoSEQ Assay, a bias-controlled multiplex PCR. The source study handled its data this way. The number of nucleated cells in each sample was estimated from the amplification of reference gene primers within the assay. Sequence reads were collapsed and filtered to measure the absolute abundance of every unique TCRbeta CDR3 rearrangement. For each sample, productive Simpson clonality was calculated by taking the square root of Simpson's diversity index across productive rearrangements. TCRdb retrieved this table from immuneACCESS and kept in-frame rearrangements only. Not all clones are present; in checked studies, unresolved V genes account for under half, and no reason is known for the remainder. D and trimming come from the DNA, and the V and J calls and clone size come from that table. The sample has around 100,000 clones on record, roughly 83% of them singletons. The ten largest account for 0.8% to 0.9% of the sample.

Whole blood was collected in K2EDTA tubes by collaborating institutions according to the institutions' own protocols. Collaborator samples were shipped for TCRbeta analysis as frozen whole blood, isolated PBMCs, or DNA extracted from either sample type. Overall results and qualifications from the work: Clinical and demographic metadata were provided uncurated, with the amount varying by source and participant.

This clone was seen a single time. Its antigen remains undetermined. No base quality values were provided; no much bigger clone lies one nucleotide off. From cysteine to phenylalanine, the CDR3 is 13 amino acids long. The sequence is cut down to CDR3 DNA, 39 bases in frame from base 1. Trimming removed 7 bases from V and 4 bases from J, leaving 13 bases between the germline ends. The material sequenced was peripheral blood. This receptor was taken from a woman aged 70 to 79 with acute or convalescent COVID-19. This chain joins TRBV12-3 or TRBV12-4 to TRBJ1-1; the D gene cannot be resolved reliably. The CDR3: CASNPPGSTEAFF. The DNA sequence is TGTGCCAGCAACCCCCCGGGGTCCACTGAAGCTTTCTTT.